The 5 T cell receptor beta chains below come from one sample, sequenced in a study of T cells after yellow fever vaccination (dated by TCRdb to the late 2010s). The library was obtained by 5' RACE. The sample was run on an Illumina NovaSeq 6000. TCRdb reprocessing: public reads trimmed at Q25 with fastp, clones called with MiXCR, in-frame beta chains kept. Entries are consolidated by CDR3 protein sequence, retaining the most common genes and DNA. Across this sample there are some 240,000 distinct CDR3 sequences, with under 3.5% seen only once. The ten largest make up roughly 3% of the sample. Read against the paper, the sample's treatment or condition label means: live attenuated yellow fever vaccine strain. Here the sequenced sample was CD4+ T cells sorted from PBMCs, taken 10 days after the yellow fever booster vaccination. Receptors originate from a man between 18 and 35 years old who received the YFV17D yellow fever vaccine.

This clonotype was found many times. The CDR3, as DNA: TGCAGTGGTGCGGGACAGGGACAGTACGAGCAGTACTTC. Its protein product is CSGAGQGQYEQYF. The V gene is TRBV20-1, the J gene TRBJ2-7; 9 bases fit TRBD1. The CDR3 has 13 amino acids. CDR1 is DFQATT, CDR2 SNEGSKA, per germline (reference sequence). J gave up 4 bases and V 7 bases, and 8 bases lay outside the gene matches.

This clonotype was seen repeatedly, ten times or more. The V and J genes are TRBV5-1 and TRBJ1-4; D not resolved. The CDR3 is 15 residues long. Between the trimmed V and J ends, which lost 4 bases and 7 bases, there was a span of 17 bases. In germline, CDR1 is SGHRS, CDR2 YFSETQ. For the CDR3, the DNA is TGCGCCAGCAGCGATGACCGGCTTCGAGGTGAAAAACTGTTTTTT. Encoded protein: CASSDDRLRGEKLFF.

CDR3 residues: CASSQDSLGDRGFTDTQYF. The CDR3 nucleotides read TGTGCCAGCAGCCAAGACAGCCTGGGGGACAGGGGTTTTACAGATACGCAGTATTTT. This chain connects TRBV4-2 to TRBJ2-3; TRBD1 aligns across 10 bases. V dropped 0 bases and J dropped 3; count of bases not matched to a gene: 12. CDR3 length equals 19 residues. Germline V gene data show CDR1 as LGHNA and CDR2 as YNFKEQ.

V gene TRBV12-3 or TRBV12-4 combines with J gene TRBJ1-1; possible D gene TRBD1, 5 bases. The CDR3 covers 13 residues. The V and J ends lost 6 bases and 3 bases respectively, with 11 bases between them. Here the CDR3 reads CASRDGTYTEAFF. The CDR3 DNA sequence: TGTGCCAGCAGGGACGGGACCTACACTGAAGCTTTCTTT.

This chain joins TRBV7-2 and TRBJ1-2; 11 bases match TRBD1. The V gene's germline CDR1 is SGHTA and CDR2 FQGNSA. Losses at the gene ends were 4 bases for V and 7 bases for J; bases not matched to a gene: 11. This CDR3 spans 16 amino acids. CDR3 coding DNA: TGTGCCAGCAGCTCCGGGACAGGGGGATCGCCGGGTGGCTACACCTTC. Translating it yields CASSSGTGGSPGGYTF.